The T cell receptor (beta chain) under discussion was sequenced for a study of blood T cell repertoires in COVID-19. In the study overall: Samples taken during acute and convalescent COVID-19 were collected in the United States, Italy and Spain.

Only in-frame clones appear in the TCRdb table, and some are missing; sequencing was by immunoSEQ multiplex PCR. The sample lists 310,000 or so clones, 70% to 90% occurring once. CDR1 and CDR2 (germline): SGHRS, YFSETQ. Germline trimming cut 3 bases from V and 4 bases from J; bases unmatched to any gene: 7. This CDR3 spans 17 amino acids. Individuals drawn from 20 to 25 US areas were about 18 to 100 years old. Clinical history reported by participants formed the basis on which cohorts were assigned. Donors of Cohort 3 who recovered were those that had two negative PCRs, clearance, or symptom resolution.

The gene calls are TRBV5-1 and TRBJ2-3; TRBD2 matches 14 bases. Sequences were obtained from PBMCs or T cells enriched from blood (not recorded which). The TCR originated in a woman aged 30 to 39 who had recovered from COVID-19. The CDR3 nucleotides are TGCGCCAGCAGCTCGGGGCGACTAGCGGGGGGGTCAGATACGCAGTATTTT. It specifies CASSSGRLAGGSDTQYF.